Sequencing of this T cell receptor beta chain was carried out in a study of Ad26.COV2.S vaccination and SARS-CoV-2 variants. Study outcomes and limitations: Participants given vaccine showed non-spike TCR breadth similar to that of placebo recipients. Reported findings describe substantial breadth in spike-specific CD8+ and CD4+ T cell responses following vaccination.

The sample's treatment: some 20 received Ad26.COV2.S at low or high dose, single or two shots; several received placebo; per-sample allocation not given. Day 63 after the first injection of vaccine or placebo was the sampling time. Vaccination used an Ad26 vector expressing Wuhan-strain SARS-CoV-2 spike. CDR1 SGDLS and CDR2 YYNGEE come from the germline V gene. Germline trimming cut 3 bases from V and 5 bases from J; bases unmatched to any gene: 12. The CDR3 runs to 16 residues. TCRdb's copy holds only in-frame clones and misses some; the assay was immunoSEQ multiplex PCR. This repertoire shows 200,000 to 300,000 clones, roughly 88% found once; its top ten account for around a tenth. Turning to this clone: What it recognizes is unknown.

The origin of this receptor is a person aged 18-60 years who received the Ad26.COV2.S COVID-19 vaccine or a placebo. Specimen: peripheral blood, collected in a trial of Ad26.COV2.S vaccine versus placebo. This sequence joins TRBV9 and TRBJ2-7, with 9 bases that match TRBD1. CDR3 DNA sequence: TGTGCCAGCAGCGCGGAACGAGGACAGGGGTTCGACGAGCAGTACTTC. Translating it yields CASSAERGQGFDEQYF.